This T cell receptor beta chain was documented in a study of identical twins (dated by TCRdb to about 2016). With respect to the entire study: TCR alpha and beta repertoires from monozygotic twins, unrelated adults of various ages and cord blood were deep-sequenced to test whether fetal clonotypes persist. To rule out contamination, the twin experiments were replicated at different times with different library preparation protocols. What the authors observed across the whole study: Compared with coincidental sharing between unrelated individuals, out-of-frame TCR alpha sequences shared between twins showed an excess of sequences with low generation probability. Abundant cord blood beta clonotypes carried fewer insertions; young adult naive repertoires showed a weaker similar trend, while memory repertoires showed none. A weaker excess of twin sharing was found in beta out-of-frame sequences because the signal-to-noise ratio was lowered by fewer shared sequences. Because the same donors could not be followed over many years, the conclusions depended on cross-sectional statistical analysis. Invariant T cells such as MAIT and iNKT could partly confound zero-insertion analyses, though diverse VJ usage argued against this for most clonotypes. In monozygotic twins, out-of-frame TCR alpha sharing was systematically underestimated by recombination models, although the models agreed with sharing between unrelated individuals.

This clonotype came up many times. The antigen it recognizes is unknown. No clone much larger than this one lies a single base away; base qualities are absent. Libraries were constructed by 5' RACE. These reads were obtained on an Illumina HiSeq 2000. A universal primer binding site was added through template switching, and the final cDNA carried a unique molecular identifier so that TCR cDNA molecules could be counted accurately. Specific primers in the conserved constant-segment region were used to synthesize first-strand cDNA for the TCR alpha and beta chains. To control for contamination, every cDNA library carried two barcodes: a SMART-Mk sample barcode plus Illumina barcodes. TruSeq adapter sequences along with Illumina sample barcodes were introduced in two successive PCR steps. The TCR alpha and beta cDNA libraries were sequenced on the Illumina HiSeq platform using custom primers. The original pipeline was this. Unique molecular identifiers were extracted from raw reads with MiGEC, and CDR3 positions were determined with MiXCR. Recombination models were inferred per individual with the repgenHMM and IGoR tools using an EM algorithm. The tcR package in R was used for shared clonotype analysis, with sharing normalized by the product of cloneset sizes. To study raw recombination without the effects of thymic and clonal selection, out-of-frame nonproductive sequences were analyzed. TCRdb handled the public reads itself, with Q25 trimming in fastp and clone calling in MiXCR, and kept productive beta chains. CDR3 protein sequences are deduplicated, and each keeps its most common genes and DNA. TCRdb's processing, not the authors', yielded these V and J calls. The sample data list under 250,000 distinct CDR3 sequences, and 9.5% to 15% of these were observed just once. The ten largest clones capture roughly 4% of the sample.

All donors were healthy Caucasians. The twin cohort consisted of three pairs of female monozygotic twins, all aged about 18 to 29 years. Miltenyi CD45RO+ enrichment and human naive T-cell isolation kits were used to isolate memory (CD45RO+) and naive T cells from PBMC. V sheds 4 bases and J sheds 1 base, leaving 8 bases between their ends. CDR3 length: 13 amino acids, cysteine to phenylalanine. This entry keeps only the CDR3 DNA: 39 bases, framed from base 1. According to the germline V gene, CDR1 reads SQVTM and CDR2 reads ANQGSEA. These data were also filed under a second study, of yellow fever vaccine responses in identical twins. According to the second study: The authors reported that the T cell response to vaccination in identical twins appeared partly convergent and partly personalized. In identical twins, the study followed T cell clones that responded to the vaccine with precision.

The sequenced sample consisted of memory (CD45RO+) T cells sorted from blood. The intended sense of this specimen's cell subset or site label: CD45RO+ enriched T cells. Rearrangement joined TRBV29-1 to TRBJ2-1; the D gene remains uncertain. This TCR came from a woman under 30 in good health. CDR3 loop: CSVGSVSYNEQFF. In nucleotide form, the sequence is TGCAGCGTTGGGTCAGTATCCTACAATGAGCAGTTCTTC.